This paragraph reports one T cell receptor (beta chain). Trimming took off 1 base at V and 2 bases at J, with 10 bases between the two ends. The CDR3 runs to 15 residues. From germline, CDR1 is SEHNR and CDR2 FQNEAQ (reference sequence). PCR involved 60 Vbeta and 13 Jbeta primers. Method: immunoSEQ multiplex PCR; TCRdb's copy keeps in-frame clones and lacks some. The sample includes 150,000 to 200,000 clones, roughly 80% of them seen just once. This entry belongs to a study of cytomegalovirus exposure and HLA in healthy donors. V usage is TRBV7-9 and J usage is TRBJ2-3, with a tentative D call TRBD2 (5 bases). The sample was PBMCs. This receptor was obtained from a man over 45 in good health and CMV-seropositive. The CDR3 spells CASSLDRRVTDTQYF. CDR3 bases: TGTGCCAGCAGCTTAGACCGGCGGGTCACAGATACGCAGTATTTT.